This T cell receptor beta chain derives from a study of T cells in Graves' hyperthyroidism and ophthalmopathy. Amplified regions were TCR beta CDR3 sequences from RNA transcripts. The HTBI set primed first-round TCR CDR3 RT-PCR. TCRdb passed the multiplex PCR reads through MiXCR, listing each CDR3 protein once. The sample contains 300,000 to 400,000 distinct CDR3 sequences, roughly 18% of which appear only once. This TCR came from a woman aged 50 to 60 with Graves' hyperthyroidism. The sequenced sample was blood.

The CDR3 sequence is CASSFSGLAGSETQYF. Written as DNA, the CDR3 is TGTGCCAGCAGCTTCAGTGGACTAGCGGGGTCAGAGACCCAGTACTTC. This chain uses TRBV3-1 with TRBJ2-5, with 12 bases fitting TRBD2. The CDR3 loop spans 16 amino acids. Germline trimming cut 5 bases from V and 4 bases from J; bases unmatched to any gene: 8. Germline-derived CDR1 and CDR2 are LGHDT and YNNKEL (reference sequence).